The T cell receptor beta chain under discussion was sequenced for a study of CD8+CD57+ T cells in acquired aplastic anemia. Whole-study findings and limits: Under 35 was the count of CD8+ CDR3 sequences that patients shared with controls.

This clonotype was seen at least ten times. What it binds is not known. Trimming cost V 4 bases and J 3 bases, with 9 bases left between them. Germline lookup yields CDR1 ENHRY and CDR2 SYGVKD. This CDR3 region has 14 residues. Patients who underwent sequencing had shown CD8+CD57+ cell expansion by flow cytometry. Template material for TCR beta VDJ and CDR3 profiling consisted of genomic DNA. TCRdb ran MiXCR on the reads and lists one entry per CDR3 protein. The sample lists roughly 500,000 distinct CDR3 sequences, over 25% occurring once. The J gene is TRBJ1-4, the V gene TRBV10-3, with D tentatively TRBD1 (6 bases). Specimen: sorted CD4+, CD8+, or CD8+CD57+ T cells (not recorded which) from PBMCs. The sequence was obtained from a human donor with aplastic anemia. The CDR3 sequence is CAISGTAANEKLFF. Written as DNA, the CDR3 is TGTGCCATCAGTGGGACAGCTGCTAATGAAAAACTGTTTTTT.